Each of the 29 T cell receptor beta chains below was sequenced from the same sample in a study of cytomegalovirus exposure and HLA in healthy donors. The study ran its PCR with 60 Vbeta and 13 Jbeta primers. The data were produced by immunoSEQ multiplex PCR, yet TCRdb's version contains in-frame clones alone and is incomplete. The table lists approximately 110,000 clones, roughly 73% of them singletons. The sequencing input was PBMCs. These TCRs come from a woman in her twenties or thirties in good health and CMV-seronegative.

Note on this clone: Other DNA sequences of this sample code for an identical CDR3. V gene TRBV18 combines with J gene TRBJ1-2, with 8 bases identical to TRBD1. In germline, CDR1 is KGHSH, CDR2 LQKENI. The trim removed 4 bases at V and 8 bases at J, leaving 9 bases unmatched. The CDR3 loop spans 14 amino acids. The CDR3 sequence: CASSLLDRADGYTF. CDR3 sequence (DNA): TGTGCCAGCTCACTATTGGACAGGGCAGACGGCTACACCTTC.

The V and J genes are TRBV5-1 and TRBJ2-2, with 11 bases identical to TRBD2. Trimming took 1 base from V and 8 from J; bases not matched to a gene: 7. CDR1 and CDR2 (germline): SGHRS, YFSETQ. The CDR3 runs to 16 residues. The CDR3, as DNA: TGCGCCAGCAGCTTGTCGGGACTAGCGGCAGGGGGGGAGCTGTTTTTT. Its protein is CASSLSGLAAGGELFF.

V gene TRBV27 combines with J gene TRBJ2-5; D is unresolved. V lost 2 bases and J 4 bases, leaving 11 bases between the germline ends. The germline V gene encodes CDR1 MNHEY and CDR2 SMNVEV (reference sequence). This CDR3 has 14 amino acids. CDR3 coding DNA: TGTGCCAGCAGTTTAATAGGTAGCCGAGAGACCCAGTACTTC. Protein: CASSLIGSRETQYF.

The genes are TRBV2 and TRBJ1-5; unclear D gene. Per germline, CDR1 SNHLY and CDR2 FYNNEI. This CDR3 region has 13 residues. The germline V and J ends were trimmed by 4 bases and 7 bases, with 11 bases remaining between them. The CDR3 sequence is CASSAGVGQPQHF. The DNA of the CDR3 is TGTGCCAGCAGTGCCGGGGTTGGGCAGCCCCAGCATTTT.

This clone came up once. J is TRBJ1-1 and V is TRBV19; D possibly corresponds to TRBD1 (6 bases). CDR1 and CDR2 from the germline V gene are LNHDA and SQIVND (reference sequence). CDR3 size: 16 residues. The V gene lost 3 bases and the J gene lost 1 base, with 15 bases spanning the gap. CDR3 protein: CASSIPLRGTNTEAFF. In nucleotides, the CDR3 is TGTGCCAGTAGTATCCCCTTGAGGGGGACGAACACTGAAGCTTTCTTT.

The J gene is TRBJ2-2, the V gene TRBV5-1; 11 bases are a match to TRBD2. V shed 3 bases, J shed 1 base, and the junction held 2 bases outside the gene matches. Germline loops: CDR1 SGHRS, CDR2 YFSETQ. CDR3 length: 16 amino acids. This CDR3 reads CASSSGTSGNTGELFF. CDR3 nucleotides: TGCGCCAGCAGCTCGGGGACTAGCGGGAACACCGGGGAGCTGTTTTTT.

V is TRBV7-2 and J is TRBJ2-1, with 8 bases lining up with TRBD2. The germline V gene encodes CDR1 SGHTA and CDR2 FQGNSA. The CDR3 is made up of 16 amino acids. V was pared by 2 bases and J by 6 bases, with 9 bases of the junction left unmatched. CDR3 protein: CASSLPGLATPNEQFF. DNA of the CDR3: TGTGCCAGCAGCTTACCTGGACTAGCAACACCCAATGAGCAGTTCTTC. Full variable domain (rest looked up from reference TRBV7-2 and TRBJ2-1): GAGVSQSPSNKVTEKGKDVELRCDPISGHTALYWYRQSLGQGLEFLIYFQGNSAPDKSGLPSDRFSAERTGGSVSTLTIQRTQQEDSAVYLCASSLPGLATPNEQFFGPGTRLTVL.

CDR3 protein: CASSIVAGGGNEQFF. The CDR3 bases are TGTGCCAGTAGTATAGTGGCGGGAGGGGGCAATGAGCAGTTCTTC. The J gene is TRBJ2-1, the V gene TRBV19, with 9 bases aligning to TRBD2. This CDR3 is 15 amino acids long. CDR1 and CDR2 from the germline V gene are LNHDA and SQIVND (reference sequence). V lost 1 base to trimming and J lost 6 bases; unmatched junction nucleotides: 4.

This chain joins TRBV27 and TRBJ1-1, with D perhaps matching TRBD1 (5 bases). The CDR3 runs 15 residues. The V gene's germline CDR1 is MNHEY and CDR2 SMNVEV (reference sequence). V lost 2 bases and J lost 0, with 10 bases in between. The CDR3 DNA sequence: TGTGCCAGCAGTTTACAGGGTTTCGTGAACACTGAAGCTTTCTTT. It translates to CASSLQGFVNTEAFF.

The chain uses TRBV6-1 and TRBJ1-1; tentative D call: TRBD1 (6 bases). Trimming removed 10 bases from V and 8 bases from J, with 17 bases in between. The CDR3 extends over 12 amino acids. Germline V gene data show CDR1 as MNHNS and CDR2 as SASEGT. The CDR3 bases are TGTGCCACCGCGACAGGCAGGACAGAAGCTTTCTTT. Translated: CATATGRTEAFF.

This clone was detected only a few times. The chain uses TRBV5-1 and TRBJ2-5; D gene unclear. This CDR3 has 13 residues. CDR1 and CDR2 (germline): SGHRS, YFSETQ. V shed 0 bases and J shed 4 bases, with 7 bases lying between them. The CDR3 DNA reads TGCGCCAGCAGCTTGGATGTGCGAGAGACCCAGTACTTC. Translated, it gives CASSLDVRETQYF.

The genes are TRBV28 and TRBJ2-7; D unclear. Deletions cut 2 bases from V and 5 bases from J, with 7 bases between. The CDR3 has 12 residues. CDR1 and CDR2 (germline): MDHEN, SYDVKM. CDR3 in DNA: TGTGCCAGCAGTTTAAGTAAGCACGAGCAGTACTTC. It encodes CASSLSKHEQYF.

The rearrangement joins TRBV7-9 to TRBJ1-2; D is possibly TRBD1 (6 bases). Germline values: CDR1 SEHNR, CDR2 FQNEAQ (reference sequence). The CDR3 is made up of 13 amino acids. Trimming shortened V by 2 bases and J by 2 bases, and 6 bases separated the two germline ends. DNA of the CDR3: TGTGCCAGCAGCTTACAGGGGAACTATGGCTACACCTTC. This codes for CASSLQGNYGYTF.

This clone appeared a few times. The rearrangement links TRBV6-1 to TRBJ1-1; tentative D call: TRBD1 (6 bases). CDR3 length: 18 amino acids. The V and J ends lost 2 bases and 0 bases respectively, with 19 bases between them. Germline V CDR1 and CDR2: MNHNS, SASEGT. The CDR3 DNA sequence: TGTGCCAGCAGTGAAATGGCGGGGGTGGGGGCTATGAACACTGAAGCTTTCTTT. It translates to CASSEMAGVGAMNTEAFF.

V and J are TRBV5-1 and TRBJ1-5; tentatively, D is TRBD1 (6 bases). Trimming left V 0 bases short and J 0 bases short, with 7 bases between. Germline CDR1 and CDR2: SGHRS and YFSETQ. The CDR3 consists of 15 residues. The CDR3 sequence is CASSLDRASNQPQHF. CDR3 in DNA: TGCGCCAGCAGCTTGGACAGGGCTAGCAATCAGCCCCAGCATTTT. The full variable domain, its missing parts supplied by reference TRBV5-1 and TRBJ1-5, is KAGVTQTPRYLIKTRGQQVTLSCSPISGHRSVSWYQQTPGQGLQFLFEYFSETQRNKGNFPGRFSGRQFSNSRSEMNVSTLELGDSALYLCASSLDRASNQPQHFGDGTRLSIL.

The chain combines TRBV2 with TRBJ2-7; a possible D gene is TRBD2 (6 bases). The CDR3 loop spans 13 amino acids. Germline CDR1 reads SNHLY; CDR2 reads FYNNEI. Deletions cut 9 bases from V and 4 bases from J, with 16 bases between. The DNA of the CDR3 is TGTGCCAGGGGGACTGAAGATGGTTACGAGCAGTACTTC. Amino acid sequence: CARGTEDGYEQYF.

V usage is TRBV2 and J usage is TRBJ1-5; tentative D call: TRBD1 (6 bases). Trimming took off 6 bases at V and 8 bases at J, with 11 bases between the two ends. CDR3 size: 12 residues. Germline-derived CDR1 and CDR2 are SNHLY and FYNNEI. The CDR3 bases are TGTGCCAGCAGGGGGAGGGGGGAGCCCCAGCATTTT. It codes for CASRGRGEPQHF.

Only one count was recorded for this clone. This rearrangement joins TRBV2 to TRBJ1-3; TRBD1 matches 10 bases. V shed 6 bases and J 0 bases; nucleotides not matched to a gene: 14. The CDR3 is 19 residues long. In germline, CDR1 is SNHLY, CDR2 FYNNEI. CDR3: CASRTSTGGNLGSGNTIYF. In DNA form, the CDR3 reads TGTGCCAGCAGGACCTCGACAGGGGGCAATCTTGGCTCTGGAAACACCATATATTTT.

This clone came up a few times. J is TRBJ1-1 and V is TRBV7-3, with no clear D. The CDR3 runs to 14 residues. From germline, CDR1 is SGHTA and CDR2 FQGTGA. The V gene lost 0 bases and the J gene lost 1 base, with 6 bases spanning the gap. DNA for the CDR3: TGTGCCAGCAGCTTAACTATACAGAACACTGAAGCTTTCTTT. Encoded protein: CASSLTIQNTEAFF.

This clone was counted between two and nine times. The chain employs TRBV19 and TRBJ1-1; D is possibly TRBD1 (5 bases). V shed 0 bases and J shed 2 bases, with 13 bases lying between them. The CDR3 has 16 amino acids. CDR1 is LNHDA, CDR2 SQIVND, per germline (reference sequence). For the CDR3, the DNA is TGTGCCAGTAGTATAGATCGACCGACAGTAAACACTGAAGCTTTCTTT. This gives the protein CASSIDRPTVNTEAFF.

This clone was counted between two and nine times. V usage is TRBV14 and J usage is TRBJ2-3; tentatively, D is TRBD2 (5 bases). The CDR3 is 15 amino acids. The germline V gene encodes CDR1 SGHDN and CDR2 FVKESK. Deletions cut 9 bases from V and 2 bases from J, with 18 bases between. CDR3 protein: CASAPGTPYTDTQYF. The CDR3 DNA follows: TGTGCCAGTGCCCCGGGAACTCCCTACACAGATACGCAGTATTTT.

This sequence joins TRBV30 and TRBJ2-3; D might be TRBD1 (5 bases). The CDR3 runs to 14 residues. Trimming cost V 4 bases and J 0 bases, with 11 bases left between them. Germline lookup yields CDR1 GTSNPN and CDR2 SVGIG (reference sequence). CDR3 DNA: TGTGCCTGGACTTGGGGCGGAAGCACAGATACGCAGTATTTT. The encoded protein is CAWTWGGSTDTQYF.

The chain couples TRBV19 to TRBJ2-1; D is possibly TRBD1 (5 bases). CDR3 length: 12 residues. Germline CDR1 reads LNHDA; CDR2 reads SQIVND (reference sequence). The ends were cut back, 4 bases at V and 6 bases at J, with 7 bases in the middle. The CDR3 region has the DNA TGTGCCAGTAGTAGGGGCACCAATGAGCAGTTCTTC. It yields the protein CASSRGTNEQFF.

The chain links TRBV4-3 to TRBJ2-1; D not resolved. Germline assignment: CDR1 LGHNA and CDR2 YSLEER. The length of the CDR3 is 14 residues. The V end lost 0 bases, the J end lost 9 bases, and 12 bases lay between the germline ends. This chain's CDR3 is CASSQDQADGEQFF. CDR3 bases: TGCGCCAGCAGCCAAGATCAGGCCGACGGTGAGCAGTTCTTC.

CDR3 amino acids: CASSLRGQGRDGYTF. The CDR3 DNA reads TGCGCCAGCAGCTTGAGGGGACAGGGGAGGGATGGCTACACCTTC. The chain couples TRBV5-1 to TRBJ1-2, with TRBD1 identical over 10 bases. The germline V gene has CDR1 SGHRS and CDR2 YFSETQ. V trimming: 1 base; J trimming: 6 bases; junction bases outside the gene matches: 6. The CDR3 extends over 15 amino acids.

This clone was counted between two and nine times. The V gene is TRBV27, the J gene TRBJ1-3; possible D gene TRBD1, 6 bases. Germline V gene data show CDR1 as MNHEY and CDR2 as SMNVEV (reference sequence). This CDR3 is built from 14 residues. With 2 bases removed from V and 2 bases from J, the gap between germline ends came to 7 bases. CDR3 bases: TGTGCCAGCAGTTTAAACAGGGCTGGAAACACCATATATTTT. It codes for CASSLNRAGNTIYF.

As for this clone: At one of its ends the junction is not consistent with the germline gene, which may arise from a read error. This sequence joins TRBV5-6 and TRBJ1-2, with 7 bases lining up with TRBD1. The CDR3 is made up of 14 amino acids. Germline V CDR1 and CDR2: SGHDT, YYEEEE. CDR3 bases: TGTGCCAGCAGAAGAGACAGGGTACCTTATGGCTACCCCTTC. Protein sequence: CASRRDRVPYGYPF.

The V call is TRBV5-1, the J call TRBJ2-1, with TRBD2 matching 8 bases. V dropped 5 bases and J dropped 3; count of bases not matched to a gene: 1. Germline V gene lookup returns CDR1 SGHRS and CDR2 YFSETQ. The CDR3 is 13 residues long. CDR3 bases: TGCGCCAGCAGGCGGGAGGACTACAATGAGCAGTTCTTC. This translates into CASRREDYNEQFF.

This chain links TRBV5-1 with TRBJ1-1, with 7 bases matching TRBD1. The CDR3 length is 14 residues. Germline V lookup: CDR1 SGHRS, CDR2 YFSETQ. J lost 1 base, V lost 3 bases, and 3 bases had no gene match. Here the CDR3 reads CASSWGTANTEAFF. The CDR3 region has the DNA TGCGCCAGCAGCTGGGGGACAGCGAACACTGAAGCTTTCTTT.